What follows are 22 T cell receptor beta chains derived from one specimen sequenced in a study of shared clonotypes between healthy human individuals (TCRdb year 2020). For the CD8 naive samples, CD45RO-negative cells were positively selected for CCR7, yielding a CD45RA+CCR7+ population from which TemRA cells were excluded. Library preparation was by the immunoSEQ multiplex PCR assay. Here the immuneACCESS table is served through TCRdb, limited to in-frame sequences with V and J called. Missing clones are a known gap in these copies; in checked studies unresolved V genes cover under half, and the rest lacks a known reason. Here the sample has some 1,900,000 clones; about 95% occur a single time. The top ten clones comprise 1.2% of the sample. Sequencing was done on a sample of naive CD8+ T cells sorted from blood. The cell subset or site label here, explained by the study, means: CD45RA+CCR7+. All receptors come from a man younger than 30 in good health.

This sequence joins TRBV2 and TRBJ2-7; 10 bases are shared with TRBD1. The V segment lost 5 bases and the J segment 3 bases; nucleotides outside the gene matches: 1. From germline, CDR1 is SNHLY and CDR2 FYNNEI. The CDR3 is 13 residues long. CDR3 in amino acids: CASSWTGGYEQYF. The DNA of the CDR3 is TGTGCCAGCAGTTGGACAGGGGGCTACGAGCAGTACTTC.

This rearrangement joins TRBV29-1 to TRBJ2-3; TRBD2 agrees at 11 bases. J was trimmed by 6 bases and V by 0 bases; bases with no gene match: 5. The germline CDR1 and CDR2 sequences are SQVTM and ANQGSEA. The CDR3 length is 15 residues. In DNA, the CDR3 is TGCAGCGTTGAAGAAGGACTAGCGGGCGTTGATACGCAGTATTTT. Translating it yields CSVEEGLAGVDTQYF.

The chain has TRBV4-3 and TRBJ1-1; possible D gene TRBD1, 5 bases. V was trimmed by 0 bases and J by 0 bases, leaving 14 bases between them. CDR1 LGHNA and CDR2 YSLEER come from the germline V gene. This CDR3 has 17 residues. CDR3 protein: CASSQDQFGTVNTEAFF. The CDR3, as DNA: TGCGCCAGCAGCCAAGATCAGTTCGGGACCGTGAACACTGAAGCTTTCTTT.

The rearrangement joins TRBV15 to TRBJ2-7; D gene unclear. CDR1 and CDR2 from the germline V gene are LNHNV and YYDKDF (reference sequence). This CDR3 comprises 15 residues. V gave up 1 base and J gave up 0 bases, with 10 bases separating them. As DNA, the CDR3 is TGTGCCACCAGCAGAGCGGCTACCCTCTCCTACGAGCAGTACTTC. It encodes CATSRAATLSYEQYF.

The chain is built from TRBV11-2 and TRBJ2-5, with D perhaps matching TRBD2 (6 bases). CDR1 and CDR2 from the germline V gene are SGHAT and FQNNGV. This CDR3 contains 14 residues. V was cut by 2 bases and J by 2 bases, with 9 bases left in between. CDR3 region: CASSLRTKQETQYF. CDR3 sequence (DNA): TGTGCCAGCAGCTTAAGGACTAAACAAGAGACCCAGTACTTC.

CDR3 sequence: CASSGRSRPYSPLHF. CDR3 nucleotides: TGTGCCAGCAGTGGGAGAAGCAGGCCCTATTCACCCCTCCACTTT. V is TRBV28 and J is TRBJ1-6, with D unclear. This CDR3 has 15 residues. Trimming cost V 5 bases and J 8 bases, with 16 bases left between them. Germline lookup yields CDR1 MDHEN and CDR2 SYDVKM.

On this clone itself: Other DNA variants within this sample encode the same CDR3. The rearrangement uses TRBV25-1 and TRBJ2-7; 7 positions match TRBD1. The CDR3 totals 14 residues. Looked up from germline, CDR1 is MGHDK and CDR2 is SYGVNS. The ends lost 2 bases at V and 2 bases at J; junction bases unmatched: 3. The chain's CDR3 is CASSEIDRAYEQYF. The CDR3 region has the DNA TGTGCCAGCAGTGAAATCGACAGGGCCTACGAGCAGTACTTC.

The CDR3 DNA reads as TGTGCCAGCAGCCCAAAGGGGACAGCCAACTCCTACGAGCAGTACTTC. Translated, it gives CASSPKGTANSYEQYF. The chain has TRBV14 and TRBJ2-7, with 7 bases identical to TRBD1. Germline CDR1 and CDR2: SGHDN and FVKESK. The CDR3 is made up of 16 amino acids. J was trimmed by 0 bases and V by 4 bases; bases with no gene match: 9.

The rearrangement uses TRBV6-5 and TRBJ1-4; 7 bases agree with TRBD1. Per germline, CDR1 MNHEY and CDR2 SVGAGI. This CDR3 has 16 amino acids. After removal of 2 bases from V and 5 bases from J, the junction contained 8 bases not matched to a gene. The CDR3 protein is CASSYTRQGENEKLFF. CDR3 DNA: TGTGCCAGCAGTTACACCCGGCAGGGGGAAAATGAAAAACTGTTTTTT.

This clone was counted a single time. This chain uses TRBV4-1 with TRBJ2-1; 7 nucleotides line up with TRBD2. The CDR3 has 13 residues. The J segment lost 5 bases and the V segment lost 4 bases, leaving 2 bases of the junction unmatched. CDR1 and CDR2 (germline): MGHRA, YSYEKL. The CDR3 sequence: CASSPLADNEQFF. In nucleotides, the CDR3 is TGCGCCAGCAGCCCGCTAGCGGACAATGAGCAGTTCTTC.

Points on this clone: The same CDR3 also results from other DNA sequences found in this sample. The chain employs TRBV5-1 and TRBJ2-7; D may match TRBD1 or TRBD2 (5 bases each). V was shortened by 4 bases and J by 5 bases, with 25 bases between the two germline ends. The CDR3 has 17 residues. The germline gives CDR1 SGHRS, CDR2 YFSETQ. CDR3 loop: CASSPHPGQGAIDEQYF. CDR3 DNA sequence: TGCGCCAGCAGCCCGCACCCAGGGCAGGGAGCAATCGACGAGCAGTACTTC.

This clone has a single count. The chain employs TRBV28 and TRBJ1-5; tentative D call: TRBD1 (6 bases). Per the germline V gene, CDR1 is MDHEN and CDR2 is SYDVKM. CDR3 size: 14 residues. Trimming took off 8 bases at V and 6 bases at J, with 17 bases between the two ends. Here the CDR3 DNA reads TGTGCCAGCTTCTCAGCGGGGGCGCGTCAGCCCCAGCATTTT. Amino acid sequence: CASFSAGARQPQHF.

This clone was detected once. This sequence joins TRBV30 and TRBJ2-7, with 10 bases matching TRBD1. This CDR3 is built from 12 residues. Trimming took 7 bases from V and 5 from J; bases not matched to a gene: 5. Germline V CDR1 and CDR2: GTSNPN, SVGIG (reference sequence). The DNA for the CDR3 is TGTGCCTCGCTGGGACAGGGGAACGAGCAGTACTTC. Its translation is CASLGQGNEQYF.

The chain's CDR3 is CASSTYRGPSYEQYF. The CDR3 DNA is TGTGCCAGTAGTACCTACAGGGGACCCTCCTACGAGCAGTACTTC. This chain joins TRBV19 and TRBJ2-7, with TRBD1 identical over 7 bases. V was clipped by 4 bases and J by 0 bases; unmatched bases: 6. CDR3 length: 15 amino acids. Germline assignment: CDR1 LNHDA and CDR2 SQIVND (reference sequence).

The chain is built from TRBV28 and TRBJ2-5; 14 bases line up with TRBD2. CDR1 and CDR2 from the germline V gene are MDHEN and SYDVKM. The CDR3 consists of 17 residues. V shed 1 base, J shed 3 bases, and the junction held 4 bases outside the gene matches. This CDR3 is CASSLSTSGGAEETQYF. DNA for the CDR3: TGTGCCAGCAGTTTATCGACTAGCGGGGGGGCGGAAGAGACCCAGTACTTC.

This clone was found once. This chain links TRBV7-9 with TRBJ2-7, with D possibly being TRBD2 (6 bases). Trimming removed 5 bases from V and 2 bases from J, with 13 bases in between. Germline V gene sequence: CDR1 SEHNR, CDR2 FQNEAQ (reference sequence). The length of the CDR3 is 14 residues. The CDR3 bases are TGTGCCAGCAGCCCGACCGGGAGCGCCTACGAGCAGTACTTC. This gives the protein CASSPTGSAYEQYF.

The chain couples TRBV4-1 to TRBJ1-6, with a tentative D call TRBD1 (5 bases). V was shortened by 0 bases and J by 10 bases, with 13 bases between the two germline ends. Germline V CDR1 and CDR2: MGHRA, YSYEKL. This CDR3 spans 15 amino acids. CDR3 residues: CASSQDTRGRSPLHF. CDR3 DNA sequence: TGCGCCAGCAGCCAAGATACGAGGGGCAGGTCACCCCTCCACTTT.

This chain uses TRBV7-6 with TRBJ2-7, with a weak D call TRBD1 (6 bases). The CDR3 length is 17 residues. The V end lost 4 bases, the J end lost 2 bases, and 21 bases lay between the germline ends. Per the germline V gene, CDR1 is SGHVS and CDR2 is FNYEAQ. The CDR3 sequence: CASSSLQGYGSAYEQYF. In DNA form, the CDR3 reads TGTGCCAGCAGCTCACTACAGGGTTACGGGTCAGCCTACGAGCAGTACTTC.

The rearrangement links TRBV9 to TRBJ2-7; D may be TRBD2 (6 bases). This CDR3 comprises 13 residues. Germline V gives CDR1 SGDLS, CDR2 YYNGEE. Trimming left V 3 bases short and J 4 bases short, with 11 bases between. This CDR3 reads CASSDGTDYEQYF. CDR3 nucleotides: TGTGCCAGCAGCGACGGGACTGATTACGAGCAGTACTTC.

The J gene is TRBJ1-4, the V gene TRBV10-2; the D is unclear. V was clipped by 6 bases and J by 8 bases, with 13 bases between them. The CDR3 loop spans 13 amino acids. Per germline, CDR1 WSHSY and CDR2 SAAADI. This CDR3 is CASRDQNGEKLFF. The CDR3 bases are TGCGCCAGCAGAGACCAGAATGGAGAAAAACTGTTTTTT.

This chain joins TRBV4-3 and TRBJ2-7; D is ambiguous. This CDR3 region has 13 residues. V shed 1 base and J shed 3 bases, with 7 bases lying between them. Germline lookup yields CDR1 LGHNA and CDR2 YSLEER. The CDR3 DNA sequence: TGCGCCAGCAGCCAAGGCCGACTCTACGAGCAGTACTTC. It encodes CASSQGRLYEQYF.

The chain recombines TRBV5-8 with TRBJ2-7; 8 positions agree with TRBD1. Trimming cost V 0 bases and J 5 bases; bases outside gene matches: 4. From germline, CDR1 is SGHTS and CDR2 YDEGEE. The CDR3 runs to 14 residues. This chain's CDR3 is CASSLAQGADEQYF. The DNA for the CDR3 is TGTGCCAGCAGCTTGGCGCAGGGGGCAGACGAGCAGTACTTC.